The 20 T cell receptor beta chains below were found in one sample sequenced in a study of T cell responses to AZD1222 COVID-19 vaccine. This table comes from immunoSEQ multiplex PCR, and its TCRdb copy is limited to in-frame clones, with some not included. Here the sample spans about 140,000 clones, about 90% being singletons. The sequences come from peripheral blood, collected on day 0 of AZD1222 vaccination. These receptors were collected from an adult in good health.

The rearrangement links TRBV7-8 to TRBJ2-7; tentatively, D is TRBD1 (7 bases). Germline CDR1 is SGHVS and CDR2 is FQNEAQ. V lost 1 base, J lost 0 bases, and 10 bases lay in between. CDR3 length: 15 residues. This CDR3 reads CASSLVEGASYEQYF. DNA of the CDR3: TGTGCCAGCAGCTTAGTGGAGGGGGCCTCCTACGAGCAGTACTTC.

The CDR3 sequence: CASRRLAGYNEQFF. CDR3 DNA: TGTGCCAGCAGAAGACTAGCGGGATACAATGAGCAGTTCTTC. The J gene is TRBJ2-1, the V gene TRBV6-5; 11 bases are shared with TRBD2. The CDR3 spans 14 residues. The V gene's germline CDR1 is MNHEY and CDR2 SVGAGI. V gave up 6 bases and J gave up 4 bases; unmatched junction bases: 2.

V and J are TRBV4-2 and TRBJ1-1, with a weak D call TRBD1 (5 bases). The CDR3 is 16 residues long. V was pared by 0 bases and J by 0 bases, with 11 bases between. Germline-derived CDR1 and CDR2 are LGHNA and YNFKEQ. The CDR3 region has the DNA TGTGCCAGCAGCCAAGAGGGGACGTTGATGAACACTGAAGCTTTCTTT. Translating gives CASSQEGTLMNTEAFF.

J is TRBJ1-2 and V is TRBV7-2; TRBD1 is a possible D gene (5 bases). The CDR3 runs to 13 residues. Germline assignment: CDR1 SGHTA and CDR2 FQGNSA. The ends were cut back, 3 bases at V and 0 bases at J, with 5 bases in the middle. The CDR3 DNA reads TGTGCCAGCAGCTTGACAGCTAACTATGGCTACACCTTC. It codes for CASSLTANYGYTF.

A few counts support this clone. The chain carries TRBV6-4 and TRBJ1-6; D call uncertain. The CDR3 contains 13 residues. CDR1 and CDR2 (germline): MRHNA, SNTAGT. The V end lost 0 bases, the J end lost 9 bases, and 6 bases lay between the germline ends. CDR3 in amino acids: CASSDSDGSPLHF. CDR3 in DNA: TGTGCCAGCAGTGACTCGGATGGTTCACCCCTCCACTTT.

The chain couples TRBV18 to TRBJ1-1; the D gene is possibly TRBD1 (6 bases). V lost 6 bases to trimming and J lost 1 base, with 12 bases between them. Germline loops: CDR1 KGHSH, CDR2 LQKENI. The CDR3 length is 14 residues. The CDR3 DNA is TGTGCCAGCTCGCAACAGGGCACGAACACTGAAGCTTTCTTT. It encodes CASSQQGTNTEAFF.

The V and J genes are TRBV11-3 and TRBJ2-3, with D tentatively TRBD2 (6 bases). The V end was cut by 5 bases, the J end by 1 base, with 13 bases between. Germline V gives CDR1 SGHNT, CDR2 YENEEA. CDR3 length: 15 residues. The CDR3, as DNA: TGTGCCAGCAGCCCCCGGTGGGGGGGCACAGATACGCAGTATTTT. This translates into CASSPRWGGTDTQYF.

The V gene is TRBV14, the J gene TRBJ1-2; D ambiguous. Germline V gives CDR1 SGHDN, CDR2 FVKESK. V lost 1 base and J 6 bases, leaving 9 bases between the germline ends. The CDR3 has 13 residues. The CDR3 protein is CASSQAGVDGYTF. The CDR3 DNA follows: TGTGCCAGCAGCCAAGCTGGGGTGGATGGCTACACCTTC.

For the CDR3, the DNA is TGTGCCGGCTCATCCTCAGTGAACACTGAAGCTTTCTTT. Protein product: CAGSSSVNTEAFF. The rearrangement uses TRBV7-9 and TRBJ1-1; D is ambiguous. Germline CDR1 and CDR2: SEHNR and FQNEAQ (reference sequence). This CDR3 contains 13 residues. Deletions cut 11 bases from V and 0 bases from J, with 13 bases between.

This clone was recorded a few times. The rearrangement joins TRBV7-2 to TRBJ2-5; the match to TRBD1 covers 10 bases. The J segment lost 5 bases and the V segment lost 4 bases, leaving 10 bases of the junction unmatched. The CDR3 totals 16 residues. Germline CDR1 SGHTA, CDR2 FQGNSA. In nucleotides, the CDR3 is TGTGCCAGCAGCTCATCCGGGACAGGGGATGGGGAGACCCAGTACTTC. Translation: CASSSSGTGDGETQYF.

This CDR3 is CASSLGASRTDTQYF. The DNA for the CDR3 is TGTGCCAGCAGCTTAGGCGCCAGTCGCACAGATACGCAGTATTTT. The chain employs TRBV7-3 and TRBJ2-3; D not resolved. The CDR3 runs 15 residues. The V end lost 2 bases, the J end lost 1 base, and 10 bases lay between the germline ends. Germline V gene data show CDR1 as SGHTA and CDR2 as FQGTGA. Full variable domain (remainder filled in from reference TRBV7-3 and TRBJ2-3): GAGVSQTPSNKVTEKGKYVELRCDPISGHTALYWYRQSLGQGPEFLIYFQGTGAADDSGLPNDRFFAVRPEGSVSTLKIQRTERGDSAVYLCASSLGASRTDTQYFGPGTRLTVL.

V usage is TRBV19 and J usage is TRBJ1-1, with no clear D. This CDR3 is 12 amino acids long. The germline V and J ends were trimmed by 4 bases and 5 bases, with 8 bases remaining between them. Germline lookup yields CDR1 LNHDA and CDR2 SQIVND (reference sequence). The CDR3 DNA reads as TGTGCCAGTAGTACGTGGGATACTGAAGCTTTCTTT. Its protein is CASSTWDTEAFF.

The gene calls are TRBV6-5 and TRBJ2-1; D is undetermined. Germline V CDR1 and CDR2: MNHEY, SVGAGI. The CDR3 totals 11 residues. V was shortened by 2 bases and J by 9 bases, with 5 bases between the two germline ends. The DNA for the CDR3 is TGTGCCAGCAGTTACCTTAGTGAGCAGTTCTTC. It specifies CASSYLSEQFF.

This clone was seen a single time. The J gene is TRBJ2-3, the V gene TRBV19; D possibly corresponds to TRBD2 (6 bases). CDR1 and CDR2 from the germline V gene are LNHDA and SQIVND (reference sequence). CDR3 length: 15 amino acids. V lost 8 bases to trimming and J lost 0 bases, with 15 bases between them. CDR3 in amino acids: CASQGLSPSTDTQYF. The DNA for the CDR3 is TGTGCCAGTCAGGGACTTTCTCCTAGCACAGATACGCAGTATTTT.

The chain couples TRBV6-2 or TRBV6-3 to TRBJ1-1; unclear D gene. CDR1 is MNHEY and CDR2 is SVGEGT in the germline V gene. The CDR3 consists of 17 residues. Trimming took 2 bases from V and 10 from J, leaving 26 bases between them. CDR3 DNA: TGTGCCAGCAGTTACGGGCCTTATGAAAGGACGGGGATATCAGCTTTCTTT. Its translation: CASSYGPYERTGISAFF.

The rearrangement links TRBV18 to TRBJ1-2; D is possibly TRBD1 (5 bases). This CDR3 contains 13 residues. Trimming left V 4 bases short and J 1 base short, with 7 bases between. Germline CDR1 KGHSH, CDR2 LQKENI. The CDR3, as DNA: TGTGCCAGCTCACGGGGGGTTAACTATGGCTACACCTTC. This encodes CASSRGVNYGYTF.

V is TRBV14 and J is TRBJ1-3, with TRBD1 as a possible D gene (6 bases). This CDR3 has 17 residues. Trimming stripped 0 bases from V and 0 bases from J, with 12 bases between. Per germline, CDR1 SGHDN and CDR2 FVKESK. The CDR3 is CASSQDLAGDSGNTIYF. CDR3 coding DNA: TGTGCCAGCAGCCAAGATTTGGCAGGGGACTCTGGAAACACCATATATTTT. Supplemented by reference TRBV14 and TRBJ1-3, the full variable domain reads EAGVTQFPSHSVIEKGQTVTLRCDPISGHDNLYWYRRVMGKEIKFLLHFVKESKQDESGMPNNRFLAERTGGTYSTLKVQPAELEDSGVYFCASSQDLAGDSGNTIYFGEGSWLTVV.

The V and J genes are TRBV2 and TRBJ1-3; D unresolved. V gave up 8 bases and J gave up 3 bases, with 11 bases separating them. The germline CDR1 and CDR2 sequences are SNHLY and FYNNEI. CDR3 length: 13 residues. Written as DNA, the CDR3 is TGTGCCAGCCCGCTGGGAGTTGGAAACACCATATATTTT. Amino acids: CASPLGVGNTIYF.

This clone occurred a few times. The rearrangement links TRBV28 to TRBJ1-2, with TRBD1 matching over 9 bases. The CDR3 has 16 residues. With 6 bases clipped from V and 4 bases from J, the junction kept 12 bases outside the gene matches. Germline CDR1 MDHEN, CDR2 SYDVKM. The CDR3 sequence is CASSTGTGIRAYGYTF. CDR3 DNA sequence: TGTGCCAGCAGCACCGGGACAGGGATAAGGGCCTATGGCTACACCTTC.

CDR3: CAISVQGNTEAFF. DNA of the CDR3: TGTGCCATCAGTGTCCAGGGAAACACTGAAGCTTTCTTT. This chain uses TRBV10-3 with TRBJ1-1; a possible D gene is TRBD1 (5 bases). The CDR3 runs to 13 residues. The V gene lost 4 bases and the J gene lost 2 bases, with 8 bases spanning the gap. The germline gives CDR1 ENHRY, CDR2 SYGVKD.